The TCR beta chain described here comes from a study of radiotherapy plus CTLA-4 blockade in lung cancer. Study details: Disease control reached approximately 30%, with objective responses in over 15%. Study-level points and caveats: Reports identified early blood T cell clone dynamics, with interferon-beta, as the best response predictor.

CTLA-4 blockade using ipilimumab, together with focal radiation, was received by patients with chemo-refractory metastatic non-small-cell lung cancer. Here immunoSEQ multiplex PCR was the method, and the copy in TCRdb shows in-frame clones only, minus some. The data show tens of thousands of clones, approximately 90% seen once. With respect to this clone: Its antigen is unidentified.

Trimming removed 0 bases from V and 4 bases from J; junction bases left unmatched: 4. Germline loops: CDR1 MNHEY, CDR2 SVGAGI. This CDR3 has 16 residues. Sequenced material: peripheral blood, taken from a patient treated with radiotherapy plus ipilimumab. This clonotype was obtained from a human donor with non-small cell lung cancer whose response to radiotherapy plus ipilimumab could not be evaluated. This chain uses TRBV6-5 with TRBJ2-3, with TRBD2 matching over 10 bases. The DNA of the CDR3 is TGTGCCAGCAGTTACTCCTCAGCGGGGGGGCCAGATACGCAGTATTTT. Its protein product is CASSYSSAGGPDTQYF.